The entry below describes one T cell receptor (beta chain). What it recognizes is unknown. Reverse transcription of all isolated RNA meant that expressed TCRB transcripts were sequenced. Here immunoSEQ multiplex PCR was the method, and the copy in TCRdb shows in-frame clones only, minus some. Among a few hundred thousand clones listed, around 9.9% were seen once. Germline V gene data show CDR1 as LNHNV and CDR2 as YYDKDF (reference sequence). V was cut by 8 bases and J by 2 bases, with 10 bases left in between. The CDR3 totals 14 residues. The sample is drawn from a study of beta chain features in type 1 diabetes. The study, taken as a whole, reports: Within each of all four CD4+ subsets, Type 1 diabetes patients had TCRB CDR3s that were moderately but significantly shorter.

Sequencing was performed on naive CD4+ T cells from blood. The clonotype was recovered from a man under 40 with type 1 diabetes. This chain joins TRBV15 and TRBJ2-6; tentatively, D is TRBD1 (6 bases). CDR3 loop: CATSPGAGANVLTF. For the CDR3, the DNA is TGTGCCACCTCTCCAGGGGCTGGGGCCAACGTCCTGACTTTC.